This T cell receptor beta chain was sequenced for a study of blood T cell repertoires in COVID-19. At the level of the study: Whether acute or convalescent, the COVID-19 samples came from the United States, Italy and Spain. PBMCs, B-cell-depleted T cells, or T cells provided the cDNA or gDNA that made up the material.

CDR1 and CDR2 from the germline V gene are SNHLY and FYNNEI. Trimming shortened V by 3 bases and J by 4 bases, and 9 bases separated the two germline ends. This CDR3 spans 14 amino acids. The protocol was immunoSEQ multiplex PCR, while the TCRdb copy is restricted to in-frame clones and leaves out a portion. The profile covers 180,000 or so clones, with 85% to 90% appearing a single time and 15% to 20% taken by the ten largest. Material for sequencing was peripheral blood. The chain recombines TRBV2 with TRBJ1-4; D possibly corresponds to TRBD1 (6 bases). The TCR was taken from a person aged 65-85 years with COVID-19, enrolled during active disease. The CDR3 DNA reads as TGTGCCAGCAGTGAGGGACAAGTTAATGAAAAACTGTTTTTT. Encoded protein: CASSEGQVNEKLFF.